These 25 T cell receptor beta chains originate from one sample sequenced in a study of naive and memory T cell subsets. Four PCR rounds used nested alpha and beta constant region primers plus the SP2 primer. MiXCR, applied by TCRdb to the UMI-ligation and nested PCR reads, yields one record per CDR3 protein. The data contain more than 25,000 distinct CDR3 sequences, over 4% of them singletons. An oligonucleotide containing a UMI was ligated to the 3' end of TCR cDNA. The sample was blood. Receptors were obtained from an adult in good health.

This clonotype was counted at least ten times. The chain links TRBV10-3 to TRBJ2-7, with D perhaps matching TRBD2 (5 bases). The germline V gene has CDR1 ENHRY and CDR2 SYGVKD. V lost 3 bases and J 2 bases, leaving 11 bases between the germline ends. There are 14 residues in the CDR3. CDR3 bases: TGTGCCATCAGTGACCGAAGCGGAGCCTACGAGCAGTACTTC. This gives the protein CAISDRSGAYEQYF.

In this sample, this clonotype turned up many times. The J gene is TRBJ1-1, the V gene TRBV9, with D possibly TRBD1 on 5 matching bases. Per the germline V gene, CDR1 is SGDLS and CDR2 is YYNGEE. Trimming cost V 2 bases and J 1 base, with 6 bases left between them. The CDR3 is 13 residues long. This CDR3 reads CASSVRANTEAFF. The CDR3 nucleotides are TGTGCCAGCAGCGTCAGGGCGAACACTGAAGCTTTCTTT.

There are many counts of this clonotype. The genes are TRBV7-6 and TRBJ2-1, with 14 bases matching TRBD2. The CDR3 is 16 amino acids. Germline V gives CDR1 SGHVS, CDR2 FNYEAQ. V trimming: 5 bases; J trimming: 6 bases; junction bases outside the gene matches: 6. CDR3 amino acids: CASSPRLAGGRNEQFF. In nucleotides, the CDR3 is TGTGCCAGCAGCCCACGACTAGCGGGAGGGCGCAATGAGCAGTTCTTC.

This clonotype was counted ten times or more. The V call is TRBV20-1, the J call TRBJ2-2; D unresolved. Looked up from germline, CDR1 is DFQATT and CDR2 is SNEGSKA (reference sequence). The CDR3 sequence is 15 residues long. The V end was cut by 0 bases, the J end by 5 bases, with 13 bases between. The CDR3 sequence is CSARDRQMVTGELFF. For the CDR3, the DNA is TGCAGTGCTAGAGATAGGCAGATGGTAACCGGGGAGCTGTTTTTT.

This clonotype showed up many times. V gene TRBV10-3 combines with J gene TRBJ1-5; tentatively, D is TRBD1 (5 bases). V was pared by 6 bases and J by 0 bases, with 12 bases between. The CDR3 length is 15 residues. CDR1 is ENHRY and CDR2 is SYGVKD in the germline V gene. CDR3 sequence: CAIRGGPYSNQPQHF. The CDR3 bases are TGTGCCATCAGGGGGGGACCGTATAGCAATCAGCCCCAGCATTTT.

This clonotype has at least ten counts. The chain couples TRBV6-1 to TRBJ2-7; 9 bases are shared with TRBD1. The length of the CDR3 is 14 residues. Germline CDR1 is MNHNS and CDR2 is SASEGT. J was trimmed by 2 bases and V by 4 bases; bases with no gene match: 3. The CDR3 DNA reads TGTGCCAGCAGTGGTTACAGGGGGCCCTACGAGCAGTACTTC. Its protein is CASSGYRGPYEQYF.

Sample share makes this clonotype hyperexpanded (1% or more). The chain employs TRBV27 and TRBJ1-5; 8 nucleotides align to TRBD1. CDR3 length equals 17 residues. Losses at the gene ends were 4 bases for V and 0 bases for J; bases not matched to a gene: 8. Germline V CDR1 and CDR2: MNHEY, SMNVEV (reference sequence). The CDR3 region has the DNA TGTGCCAGCAGTTCCCGGACAGGGCTTCATAGCAATCAGCCCCAGCATTTT. This translates into CASSSRTGLHSNQPQHF.

This clonotype was picked up many times. This chain uses TRBV11-2 with TRBJ1-1; D may be TRBD1 (5 bases). CDR3 length: 14 residues. V was trimmed by 1 base and J by 4 bases, leaving 10 bases between them. CDR1 and CDR2 from the germline V gene are SGHAT and FQNNGV. In DNA form, the CDR3 reads TGTGCCAGCAGCTTAGCCCTCGGGGGCACTGAAGCTTTCTTT. Translation: CASSLALGGTEAFF.

This clonotype was seen at least ten times. This rearrangement joins TRBV6-1 to TRBJ1-2; the D gene is possibly TRBD1 (5 bases). The CDR3 has 12 residues. Germline CDR1 MNHNS, CDR2 SASEGT. V was pared by 8 bases and J by 5 bases, with 12 bases between. Here the CDR3 DNA reads TGTGCCAGCGATCAGGGCATTTATGGCTACACCTTC. Translation: CASDQGIYGYTF.

This clonotype turned up a few times. CDR3 in DNA: TGCGCCAGCAGCCCCTCACTCGAGGCCGGGGGGAGCAATCAGCCCCAGCATTTT. This sequence encodes CASSPSLEAGGSNQPQHF. This chain links TRBV4-3 with TRBJ1-5; D may be TRBD1 (5 bases). The germline CDR1 and CDR2 sequences are LGHNA and YSLEER. This CDR3 comprises 18 residues. V was pared by 4 bases and J by 1 base, with 20 bases between.

This chain's CDR3 is CASTLGTEIGYNEQFF. DNA for the CDR3: TGTGCCAGTACCCTAGGGACCGAGATCGGCTACAATGAGCAGTTCTTC. The chain is built from TRBV19 and TRBJ2-1; perhaps D is TRBD1 or TRBD2 (5 bases each). Germline V gene data show CDR1 as LNHDA and CDR2 as SQIVND (reference sequence). CDR3 size: 16 residues. V lost 7 bases and J lost 3, with 19 bases in between.

This clonotype appeared a few times. The chain is built from TRBV6-1 and TRBJ2-3; 7 bases are a match to TRBD2. V lost 5 bases to trimming and J lost 0 bases; unmatched junction nucleotides: 5. The CDR3 spans 15 residues. Germline V gene lookup returns CDR1 MNHNS and CDR2 SASEGT. CDR3 residues: CASSRSSGSTDTQYF. Written as DNA, the CDR3 is TGTGCCAGCAGTCGATCTAGCGGCAGCACAGATACGCAGTATTTT.

This clonotype was found many times. V and J are TRBV28 and TRBJ2-1; 11 positions agree with TRBD2. With V trimmed by 2 bases and J by 6 bases, 15 bases remained unmatched. Germline V CDR1 and CDR2: MDHEN, SYDVKM. There are 19 residues in the CDR3. The CDR3 reads CASSLRFIAGGPFLNEQFF. The CDR3 region has the DNA TGTGCCAGCAGTTTAAGGTTTATAGCGGGAGGGCCCTTCCTCAATGAGCAGTTCTTC.

The V gene is TRBV6-2 or TRBV6-3, the J gene TRBJ1-1; no clear D gene. Germline CDR1 MNHEY, CDR2 SVGEGT. The CDR3 contains 14 residues. The V end was cut by 8 bases, the J end by 6 bases, with 19 bases between. The CDR3 nucleotides read TGTGCCAGCCGGACCTCACTAGGGAGGGCTGAAGCTTTCTTT. It translates to CASRTSLGRAEAFF.

This clonotype was seen at least ten times. The chain carries TRBV6-5 and TRBJ1-1, with TRBD1 as a possible D gene (5 bases). V was pared by 7 bases and J by 1 base, with 13 bases between. Looked up from germline, CDR1 is MNHEY and CDR2 is SVGAGI. This CDR3 has 14 amino acids. CDR3 loop: CASTIGGGNTEAFF. In nucleotides, the CDR3 is TGTGCCAGCACGATCGGTGGGGGGAACACTGAAGCTTTCTTT.

This clonotype showed up many times. This rearrangement joins TRBV5-1 to TRBJ2-3; 9 nucleotides align to TRBD1. V was pared by 2 bases and J by 0 bases, with 1 base of the junction left unmatched. CDR1 SGHRS and CDR2 YFSETQ come from the germline V gene. The CDR3 is 15 residues long. CDR3 amino acids: CASSLDRGSTDTQYF. For the CDR3, the DNA is TGCGCCAGCAGCTTAGACAGGGGGAGCACAGATACGCAGTATTTT.

This clonotype was picked up many times. The chain carries TRBV9 and TRBJ2-6; tentatively, D is TRBD2 (5 bases). V dropped 3 bases and J dropped 4 bases, with 11 bases sitting between them. Germline loops: CDR1 SGDLS, CDR2 YYNGEE. This CDR3 comprises 15 residues. The CDR3 loop reads CASSGGHSGANVLTF. The CDR3, as DNA: TGTGCCAGCAGCGGCGGGCATTCAGGGGCCAACGTCCTGACTTTC.

This clonotype was found many times. The chain carries TRBV7-3 and TRBJ2-1; TRBD1 might be the D (5 bases). The germline V gene encodes CDR1 SGHTA and CDR2 FQGTGA. This CDR3 region has 16 residues. V lost 5 bases, J lost 5 bases, and 19 bases lay in between. CDR3 bases: TGTGCCAGCAGCCCCATATCAGGGATGAGCGACAATGAGCAGTTCTTC. It specifies CASSPISGMSDNEQFF.

This clonotype was seen ten or more times. The V call is TRBV2, the J call TRBJ1-4; 9 bases line up with TRBD1. Germline CDR1 is SNHLY and CDR2 is FYNNEI. This CDR3 spans 16 amino acids. The V gene end was trimmed by 6 bases and the J gene end by 12 bases; junction bases not matched to a gene: 17. Here the CDR3 DNA reads TGTGCCAGCAGGAAGGCTCCAGGGACAGGGACGAAAGAACTGTTTTTT. Translation: CASRKAPGTGTKELFF.

At least ten counts were recorded for this clonotype. In DNA, the CDR3 is TGCAGCGCCGATATGGGACTATATCGGGGTGAGCAGTTCTTC. Translation: CSADMGLYRGEQFF. The chain has TRBV29-1 and TRBJ2-1, with TRBD2 matching 7 bases. The CDR3 extends over 14 amino acids. Germline-derived CDR1 and CDR2 are SQVTM and ANQGSEA. J was trimmed by 9 bases and V by 7 bases; bases with no gene match: 15.

As for this clonotype: Being one base from a much bigger clone, this may be a read error. DNA of the CDR3: TGTGCCAACAGTTACAGGGGCGCGAGCAATCAGCCCCAGCATTTT. This gives the protein CANSYRGASNQPQHF. The chain has TRBV6-6 and TRBJ1-5, with 7 positions matching TRBD1. The CDR3 loop spans 15 amino acids. Germline assignment: CDR1 MNHNY and CDR2 SVGAGI (reference sequence).

Ten or more counts support this clonotype. V usage is TRBV14 and J usage is TRBJ1-6, with 11 bases aligning to TRBD1. Germline V gene lookup returns CDR1 SGHDN and CDR2 FVKESK. Losses at the gene ends were 3 bases for V and 7 bases for J; bases not matched to a gene: 2. The CDR3 is 15 amino acids. The CDR3 sequence: CASSHGTGGNSPLHF. CDR3 bases: TGTGCCAGCAGCCACGGGACAGGGGGGAATTCACCCCTCCACTTT. The complete variable domain, with remaining parts taken from reference TRBV14 and TRBJ1-6, reads EAGVTQFPSHSVIEKGQTVTLRCDPISGHDNLYWYRRVMGKEIKFLLHFVKESKQDESGMPNNRFLAERTGGTYSTLKVQPAELEDSGVYFCASSHGTGGNSPLHFGNGTRLTVT.

The sample holds many counts of this clonotype. The genes are TRBV4-1 and TRBJ1-5; possible D gene TRBD1, 6 bases. The CDR3 runs to 18 residues. The germline gives CDR1 MGHRA, CDR2 YSYEKL. Trimming stripped 0 bases from V and 3 bases from J, with 18 bases between. The CDR3 coding sequence is TGCGCCAGCAGCCAAGACGATGGAGGTCCGGGGGCCAATCAGCCCCAGCATTTT. Amino acids: CASSQDDGGPGANQPQHF.

A remark on this clonotype: A much larger clone differs from this one at a single base, so this may be a read error. The V gene is TRBV27, the J gene TRBJ2-1; D perhaps matches TRBD2 (5 bases). V lost 10 bases, J lost 3 bases, and 25 bases lay in between. CDR3 length: 17 amino acids. Looked up from germline, CDR1 is MNHEY and CDR2 is SMNVEV (reference sequence). CDR3 region: CATRWRWTGGIYNEQFF. For the CDR3, the DNA is TGTGCCACCCGATGGAGGTGGACTGGCGGTATCTACAATGAGCAGTTCTTC.

The sample holds many counts of this clonotype. The chain uses TRBV29-1 and TRBJ2-5; no definite D call. Per the germline V gene, CDR1 is SQVTM and CDR2 is ANQGSEA. The CDR3 extends over 9 amino acids. With 4 bases removed from V and 5 bases from J, the gap between germline ends came to 2 bases. The CDR3 sequence: CSVGETQYF. The CDR3 DNA reads TGCAGCGTTGGGGAGACCCAGTACTTC.